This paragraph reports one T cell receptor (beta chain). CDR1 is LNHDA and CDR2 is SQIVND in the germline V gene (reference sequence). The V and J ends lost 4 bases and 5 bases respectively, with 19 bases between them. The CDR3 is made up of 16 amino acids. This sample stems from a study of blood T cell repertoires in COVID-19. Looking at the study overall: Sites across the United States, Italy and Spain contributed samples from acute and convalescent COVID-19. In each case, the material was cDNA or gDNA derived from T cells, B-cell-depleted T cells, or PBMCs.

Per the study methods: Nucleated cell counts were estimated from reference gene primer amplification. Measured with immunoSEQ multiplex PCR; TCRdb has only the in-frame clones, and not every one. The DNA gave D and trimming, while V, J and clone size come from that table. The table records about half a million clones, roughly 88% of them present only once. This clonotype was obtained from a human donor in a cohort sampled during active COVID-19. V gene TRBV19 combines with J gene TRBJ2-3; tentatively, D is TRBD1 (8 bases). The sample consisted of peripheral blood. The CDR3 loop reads CASSTEQGGNRDTQYF. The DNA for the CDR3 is TGTGCCAGTAGTACCGAACAGGGGGGGAACCGAGATACGCAGTATTTT. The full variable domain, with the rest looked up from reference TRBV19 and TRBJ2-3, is DGGITQSPKYLFRKEGQNVTLSCEQNLNHDAMYWYRQDPGQGLRLIYYSQIVNDFQKGDIAEGYSVSREKKESFPLTVTSAQKNPTAFYLCASSTEQGGNRDTQYFGPGTRLTVL.